The 20 T cell receptor beta chains given below trace back to one sample, sequenced in a study of blood T cell repertoires in COVID-19 (dated by TCRdb to the early 2020s). The method behind the library was the immunoSEQ multiplex PCR assay. Sourced from immuneACCESS, this table was stored by TCRdb with only in-frame sequences that have V and J called. A share of the clones is absent; for the studies checked, an unresolved V gene accounts for under half, and the remainder has no known explanation. The sample includes 75,000 to 90,000 clones, with roughly 85% observed a single time. Of the sample, over 10% is held by the ten largest clones. Sequencing input: peripheral blood. These receptors originate from a human donor in a cohort sampled during active COVID-19.

The chain employs TRBV6-4 and TRBJ1-4, with 8 bases aligning to TRBD1. J lost 1 base, V lost 5 bases, and 3 bases had no gene match. Germline V gene lookup returns CDR1 MRHNA and CDR2 SNTAGT. This CDR3 spans 15 amino acids. This chain's CDR3 is CASSTTGGTNEKLFF. The CDR3 coding sequence is TGTGCCAGCAGTACCACAGGGGGAACTAATGAAAAACTGTTTTTT.

The rearrangement joins TRBV15 to TRBJ2-7; 7 bases line up with TRBD1. The CDR3 is made up of 15 amino acids. Per the germline V gene, CDR1 is LNHNV and CDR2 is YYDKDF (reference sequence). V gave up 0 bases and J gave up 2 bases; unmatched junction bases: 4. The CDR3 DNA sequence: TGTGCCACCAGCAGAGAGACAGGGACCACCTACGAGCAGTACTTC. Translation gives CATSRETGTTYEQYF.

J is TRBJ1-4 and V is TRBV19; TRBD1 agrees at 8 bases. Trimming at V came to 6 bases and at J to 5 bases, leaving 8 bases not matched to a gene. The CDR3 extends over 15 amino acids. CDR1 and CDR2 from the germline V gene are LNHDA and SQIVND (reference sequence). CDR3 loop: CASRIGQGKNEKLFF. As DNA, the CDR3 is TGTGCCAGTAGGATCGGACAGGGCAAGAATGAAAAACTGTTTTTT.

The chain is built from TRBV2 and TRBJ2-5, with D possibly TRBD2 on 5 matching bases. The CDR3 sequence is 11 residues long. The V end was cut by 8 bases, the J end by 5 bases, with 9 bases between. CDR1 and CDR2 from the germline V gene are SNHLY and FYNNEI. This CDR3 reads CASRTGETQYF. CDR3 DNA: TGTGCCAGCCGGACTGGGGAGACCCAGTACTTC.

The CDR3 here is CASSQEGTGIPTEAFF. The CDR3 nucleotides read TGCGCCAGCAGCCAAGAAGGGACAGGGATCCCCACTGAAGCTTTCTTT. The chain couples TRBV4-1 to TRBJ1-1; 9 bases are a match to TRBD1. Germline V gene data show CDR1 as MGHRA and CDR2 as YSYEKL. The CDR3 has 16 residues. Unmatched junction bases numbered 6, after V lost 0 bases and J lost 4 bases.

The chain employs TRBV19 and TRBJ2-2; D is perhaps TRBD2 (6 bases). This CDR3 has 17 residues. The V gene's germline CDR1 is LNHDA and CDR2 SQIVND (reference sequence). The ends were cut back, 3 bases at V and 3 bases at J, with 17 bases in the middle. The DNA for the CDR3 is TGTGCCAGTAGTATGTTCGCTGCGGGAACGGACACCGGGGAGCTGTTTTTT. Residues: CASSMFAAGTDTGELFF.

CDR3 region: CASSGPSFSSYEQYF. CDR3 bases: TGTGCCAGCAGCGGTCCCTCTTTCAGCTCCTACGAGCAGTACTTC. The chain couples TRBV7-9 to TRBJ2-7; D unresolved. V gave up 5 bases and J gave up 0 bases, with 14 bases separating them. The CDR3 is 15 amino acids. Germline lookup yields CDR1 SEHNR and CDR2 FQNEAQ (reference sequence).

The chain joins TRBV2 to TRBJ2-1; the D gene is possibly TRBD2 (7 bases). V lost 11 bases and J lost 4, with 18 bases in between. The germline V gene encodes CDR1 SNHLY and CDR2 FYNNEI. The CDR3 is 14 residues long. Here the CDR3 DNA reads TGTGCCGGGGGGGCGGGAGTAGATTACAATGAGCAGTTCTTC. Translated, it gives CAGGAGVDYNEQFF.

The gene calls are TRBV29-1 and TRBJ1-3, with 9 bases matching TRBD1. The germline V gene has CDR1 SQVTM and CDR2 ANQGSEA. The V gene end was trimmed by 4 bases and the J gene end by 3 bases; junction bases not matched to a gene: 10. The CDR3 covers 16 residues. The chain's CDR3 is CSVGMTGGGDGNTIYF. CDR3 DNA: TGCAGCGTTGGAATGACAGGGGGTGGAGATGGAAACACCATATATTTT.

The chain carries TRBV2 and TRBJ1-1; 8 bases line up with TRBD1. Per the germline V gene, CDR1 is SNHLY and CDR2 is FYNNEI. This CDR3 has 18 residues. V lost 2 bases to trimming and J lost 4 bases; unmatched junction nucleotides: 15. CDR3: CASSERRGQQGGRTEAFF. The DNA of the CDR3 is TGTGCCAGCAGTGAACGACGGGGACAACAGGGGGGCCGCACTGAAGCTTTCTTT.

The chain links TRBV11-2 to TRBJ1-3; the D gene is possibly TRBD1 (6 bases). V lost 3 bases to trimming and J lost 4 bases, with 13 bases between them. The CDR3 is 15 residues long. The V gene's germline CDR1 is SGHAT and CDR2 FQNNGV. CDR3 region: CASSFPPGEGNTIYF. CDR3 sequence (DNA): TGTGCCAGCAGCTTCCCGCCAGGGGAGGGAAACACCATATATTTT.

This chain connects TRBV5-6 to TRBJ1-5; tentatively, D is TRBD1 (5 bases). The CDR3 has 15 amino acids. Looked up from germline, CDR1 is SGHDT and CDR2 is YYEEEE. V lost 3 bases and J 3 bases, leaving 13 bases between the germline ends. CDR3 amino acids: CASSSTGGSNQPQHF. The CDR3 DNA reads TGTGCCAGCAGCTCAACCGGGGGGTCCAATCAGCCCCAGCATTTT. Full variable domain (rest looked up from reference TRBV5-6 and TRBJ1-5): DAGVTQSPTHLIKTRGQQVTLRCSPKSGHDTVSWYQQALGQGPQFIFQYYEEEERQRGNFPDRFSGHQFPNYSSELNVNALLLGDSALYLCASSSTGGSNQPQHFGDGTRLSIL.

This clone showed up just once. The gene calls are TRBV2 and TRBJ1-2, with 7 bases aligning to TRBD1. This CDR3 has 14 residues. Germline trimming cut 4 bases from V and 5 bases from J; bases unmatched to any gene: 7. Germline V gene data show CDR1 as SNHLY and CDR2 as FYNNEI. The CDR3 nucleotides read TGTGCCAGCAGTGCAGGGCTCAGGGGGTATGGCTACACCTTC. Encoded protein: CASSAGLRGYGYTF. The complete variable domain, with remaining parts taken from reference TRBV2 and TRBJ1-2, reads EPEVTQTPSHQVTQMGQEVILRCVPISNHLYFYWYRQILGQKVEFLVSFYNNEISEKSEIFDDQFSVERPDGSNFTLKIRSTKLEDSAMYFCASSAGLRGYGYTFGSGTRLTVV.

V gene TRBV29-1 combines with J gene TRBJ2-1; a weak D match, TRBD2 (5 bases). CDR3 size: 15 residues. V lost 4 bases, J lost 0 bases, and 13 bases lay in between. CDR1 is SQVTM and CDR2 is ANQGSEA in the germline V gene. The CDR3 DNA sequence: TGCAGCGTTGCGGCTAGCACCAACTCCTACAATGAGCAGTTCTTC. As protein: CSVAASTNSYNEQFF.

The chain's CDR3 is CASSEFMGLAGNNEQFF. CDR3 coding DNA: TGTGCCAGCAGTGAATTCATGGGACTAGCGGGGAACAATGAGCAGTTCTTC. The chain combines TRBV25-1 with TRBJ2-1, with TRBD2 matching over 13 bases. V dropped 1 base and J dropped 5; count of bases not matched to a gene: 5. This CDR3 is built from 17 residues. Germline lookup yields CDR1 MGHDK and CDR2 SYGVNS. The entire variable domain, with the rest obtained from reference TRBV25-1 and TRBJ2-1, is as follows: EADIYQTPRYLVIGTGKKITLECSQTMGHDKMYWYQQDPGMELHLIHYSYGVNSTEKGDLSSESTVSRIRTEHFPLTLESARPSHTSQYLCASSEFMGLAGNNEQFFGPGTRLTVL.

The V call is TRBV15, the J call TRBJ1-1; D unresolved. Germline V lookup: CDR1 LNHNV, CDR2 YYDKDF (reference sequence). Trimming pared 7 bases from V and 1 base from J, leaving 10 bases between. This CDR3 is 13 amino acids long. The CDR3 bases are TGTGCCACCACCCGCTATCGGAACACTGAAGCTTTCTTT. Translation gives CATTRYRNTEAFF.

This clone was seen just once. For the CDR3, the DNA is TGTGCCAGCAGCTTCTTCAATCAGCCCCAGCATTTT. Protein sequence: CASSFFNQPQHF. The chain employs TRBV7-2 and TRBJ1-5; D gene ambiguous. The V end lost 3 bases, the J end lost 3 bases, and 3 bases lay between the germline ends. Germline loops: CDR1 SGHTA, CDR2 FQGNSA. The CDR3 totals 12 residues.

The chain is built from TRBV5-1 and TRBJ2-7, with D maybe TRBD2 (5 bases). CDR1 is SGHRS, CDR2 YFSETQ, per germline. CDR3 length: 14 residues. Between the trimmed V and J ends, which lost 0 bases and 4 bases, there was a span of 11 bases. CDR3 loop: CASSLEGEKYEQYF. The CDR3 DNA reads TGCGCCAGCAGCTTGGAGGGAGAGAAATACGAGCAGTACTTC.

This clone was observed a handful of times. The chain carries TRBV7-9 and TRBJ2-3; 13 bases are shared with TRBD2. CDR1 SEHNR and CDR2 FQNEAQ come from the germline V gene (reference sequence). Trimming cost V 5 bases and J 2 bases; bases outside gene matches: 4. The CDR3 covers 16 residues. The CDR3 region has the DNA TGTGCCAGCAGCCAAGGGACTAGCGGGGCCACAGATACGCAGTATTTT. Encoded protein: CASSQGTSGATDTQYF.

The rearrangement joins TRBV5-1 to TRBJ2-1, with 7 positions matching TRBD1. CDR3 size: 12 residues. Germline assignment: CDR1 SGHRS and CDR2 YFSETQ. V was clipped by 0 bases and J by 15 bases; unmatched bases: 6. The CDR3: CASSLGDRVMFF. DNA for the CDR3: TGCGCCAGCAGCTTGGGAGACAGGGTTATGTTCTTC.